These 21 T cell receptor beta chains came from one sample sequenced in a study of post-analysis software for immune sequencing data. Study conclusions and caveats: TRBV segments more frequent in patients than in controls numbered a few and included TRBV5-6, TRBV5-1 and TRBV20-1.

Their specific antigens are unknown. Prepared libraries of TCR beta cDNA carried unique molecular identifiers. TCRdb used MiXCR to reprocess the PCR reads, holding one entry per CDR3 protein. The sample contains 650,000 to 850,000 distinct CDR3 sequences, 53% of which appear only once. The sample comprised blood. The source is a girl between 5 and 17 years old with multiple sclerosis.

This clonotype was counted a few times. The rearrangement uses TRBV29-1 and TRBJ2-7; TRBD1 agrees at 8 bases. Germline V CDR1 and CDR2: SQVTM, ANQGSEA. Unmatched junction bases numbered 13, after V lost 5 bases and J lost 1 base. CDR3 length: 16 amino acids. The CDR3 DNA reads TGCAGCGTTCACGGTACCGGGACAGGCTTATCCTACGAGCAGTACTTC. This gives the protein CSVHGTGTGLSYEQYF.

In the case of this clonotype: A read error may account for a junction end that differs from germline. V and J are TRBV12-5 and TRBJ2-5; D not resolved. CDR3 length: 12 amino acids. Germline V gene data show CDR1 as LGHNT and CDR2 as FRNRAP. The CDR3 DNA is TGTGCTAGGGGTTTGGTACCAGAGACCCAGTACTTC. As protein: CARGLVPETQYF.

V usage is TRBV5-1 and J usage is TRBJ2-3, with 8 bases that match TRBD2. The CDR3 is 15 amino acids. Germline values: CDR1 SGHRS, CDR2 YFSETQ. Unmatched junction bases numbered 5, after V lost 0 bases and J lost 5 bases. The CDR3 is CASSLVSGRGDTQYF. CDR3 sequence (DNA): TGCGCCAGCAGCTTGGTCTCCGGGAGGGGAGATACGCAGTATTTT.

This clonotype was counted a few times. V is TRBV20-1 and J is TRBJ2-1; 8 bases match TRBD2. Germline CDR1 reads DFQATT; CDR2 reads SNEGSKA (reference sequence). V was pared by 3 bases and J by 6 bases, with 7 bases of the junction left unmatched. There are 14 residues in the CDR3. This CDR3 is CSASGTRVSNEQFF. CDR3 sequence (DNA): TGCAGTGCTAGCGGGACTAGGGTTTCCAATGAGCAGTTCTTC.

This clonotype was found once. V usage is TRBV15 and J usage is TRBJ1-1, with D unresolved. V was clipped by 6 bases and J by 8 bases, with 10 bases between them. This CDR3 contains 11 residues. The germline gives CDR1 LNHNV, CDR2 YYDKDF (reference sequence). The CDR3 region is CATRDFREAFF. The CDR3 DNA reads as TGTGCCACCAGGGATTTCAGGGAAGCTTTCTTT.

CDR3 DNA: TGTGCCAGGCGGTCTAGCGGACCCTACAATGAGCAGTTCTTC. It translates to CARRSSGPYNEQFF. The chain joins TRBV12-3 or TRBV12-4 to TRBJ2-1; TRBD2 matches 7 bases. The V gene end was trimmed by 9 bases and the J gene end by 2 bases; junction bases not matched to a gene: 7. This CDR3 has 14 amino acids.

This chain connects TRBV20-1 to TRBJ2-3; unclear D gene. Trimming cost V 6 bases and J 0 bases, with 13 bases left between them. The CDR3 sequence is 14 residues long. CDR1 and CDR2 from the germline V gene are DFQATT and SNEGSKA (reference sequence). As DNA, the CDR3 is TGCAGTGCCAGGTCCCTAACTAGCACAGATACGCAGTATTTT. Protein sequence: CSARSLTSTDTQYF.

The chain is built from TRBV5-5 and TRBJ1-2; tentative D call: TRBD1 (5 bases). CDR1 and CDR2 from the germline V gene are SGHKS and YYEKEE (reference sequence). The V and J ends lost 6 bases and 5 bases respectively, with 17 bases between them. This CDR3 is built from 14 residues. CDR3 bases: TGTGCCAGCAAGGAGGGGCCAGCGGGTTATGGCTACACCTTC. As protein: CASKEGPAGYGYTF.

This sequence joins TRBV12-3 or TRBV12-4 and TRBJ1-1, with D possibly matching TRBD1 (5 bases). The CDR3 runs to 15 residues. With 1 base removed from V and 4 bases from J, the gap between germline ends came to 13 bases. The CDR3 reads CASSLEAGWPTEAFF. CDR3 nucleotide sequence: TGTGCCAGCAGTTTAGAGGCAGGGTGGCCCACTGAAGCTTTCTTT.

This rearrangement joins TRBV7-8 to TRBJ2-3; D perhaps matches TRBD1 (6 bases). The ends were cut back, 5 bases at V and 1 base at J, with 16 bases in the middle. The germline CDR1 and CDR2 sequences are SGHVS and FQNEAQ. This CDR3 is built from 16 residues. This CDR3 reads CASSLYTGSGTDTQYF. In DNA, the CDR3 is TGTGCCAGCAGCCTCTATACAGGGAGTGGCACAGATACGCAGTATTTT.

This clonotype was found a few times. The chain has TRBV5-5 and TRBJ2-5; D not resolved. The CDR3 is made up of 13 amino acids. The V gene lost 2 bases and the J gene lost 4 bases, with 9 bases spanning the gap. The germline CDR1 and CDR2 sequences are SGHKS and YYEKEE (reference sequence). The DNA of the CDR3 is TGTGCCAGCAGCTTCCCTTGGGGAGAGACCCAGTACTTC. This encodes CASSFPWGETQYF.

CDR3 DNA sequence: TGTGCCAGCAGCTTAGGACGGGACAGGGGGTTCGGGTTCAACACCGGGGAGCTGTTTTTT. Encoded protein: CASSLGRDRGFGFNTGELFF. The V gene is TRBV11-2, the J gene TRBJ2-2, with 11 positions matching TRBD1. CDR3 size: 20 residues. Trimming took 1 base from V and 2 from J; bases not matched to a gene: 12. Germline V lookup: CDR1 SGHAT, CDR2 FQNNGV.

The V gene is TRBV7-8, the J gene TRBJ2-7, with a possible D match to TRBD2 (6 bases). This CDR3 has 14 residues. Germline CDR1 SGHVS, CDR2 FQNEAQ. V lost 5 bases and J 3 bases, leaving 14 bases between the germline ends. The CDR3 region is CASSTGLYGYEQYF. CDR3 in DNA: TGTGCCAGCAGCACGGGACTCTATGGCTACGAGCAGTACTTC. The full variable domain, completed using reference TRBV7-8 and TRBJ2-7, is GAGVSQSPRYKVAKRGQDVALRCDPISGHVSLFWYQQALGQGPEFLTYFQNEAQLDKSGLPSDRFFAERPEGSVSTLKIQRTQQEDSAVYLCASSTGLYGYEQYFGPGTRLTVT.

The chain has TRBV5-1 and TRBJ2-3; 10 bases map to TRBD2. The CDR3 has 15 residues. The J segment lost 2 bases and the V segment lost 3 bases, leaving 3 bases of the junction unmatched. Germline lookup yields CDR1 SGHRS and CDR2 YFSETQ. The CDR3 is CASSSLAGFTDTQYF. The CDR3 DNA follows: TGCGCCAGCAGCTCACTAGCGGGGTTCACAGATACGCAGTATTTT.

This chain joins TRBV15 and TRBJ2-7; no firm D call. With 0 bases removed from V and 1 base from J, the gap between germline ends came to 7 bases. CDR3 size: 14 residues. The germline V gene has CDR1 LNHNV and CDR2 YYDKDF (reference sequence). CDR3 DNA: TGTGCCACCAGCAGAGAGCAGGCGTCCTACGAGCAGTACTTC. This sequence encodes CATSREQASYEQYF.

This clonotype came up once. The genes are TRBV29-1 and TRBJ2-5; no clear D. CDR1 is SQVTM and CDR2 is ANQGSEA in the germline V gene. Trimming cost V 2 bases and J 1 base, with 8 bases left between them. This CDR3 spans 13 amino acids. The CDR3 bases are TGCAGCGTTGAAAGGGCTTCCCAAGAGACCCAGTACTTC. It is translated as CSVERASQETQYF.

The chain recombines TRBV20-1 with TRBJ2-7, with TRBD2 identical over 8 bases. The CDR3 spans 14 residues. Looked up from germline, CDR1 is DFQATT and CDR2 is SNEGSKA (reference sequence). V lost 7 bases, J lost 0 bases, and 8 bases stayed unmatched. CDR3 sequence reads: CSVIAGTSSYEQYF. CDR3 coding DNA: TGCAGTGTAATAGCGGGAACTTCCTCCTACGAGCAGTACTTC.

This clonotype was seen once. The V gene is TRBV18, the J gene TRBJ2-4; D call uncertain. Deletions cut 2 bases from V and 7 bases from J, with 9 bases between. From germline, CDR1 is KGHSH and CDR2 LQKENI. The CDR3 is 13 amino acids. The CDR3 nucleotides are TGTGCCAGCTCACCAGGGGTGAGGAACATTCAGTACTTC. Protein: CASSPGVRNIQYF. The full variable domain, its missing parts supplied by reference TRBV18 and TRBJ2-4, is NAGVMQNPRHLVRRRGQEARLRCSPMKGHSHVYWYRQLPEEGLKFMVYLQKENIIDESGMPKERFSAEFPKEGPSILRIQQVVRGDSAAYFCASSPGVRNIQYFGAGTRLSVL.

The chain couples TRBV3-1 to TRBJ2-7; unclear D gene. The CDR3 runs to 13 residues. The V end was cut by 0 bases, the J end by 3 bases, with 6 bases between. CDR1 is LGHDT, CDR2 YNNKEL, per germline (reference sequence). The CDR3 DNA sequence: TGTGCCAGCAGCCAAGAGGGCCGCTACGAGCAGTACTTC. It translates to CASSQEGRYEQYF.

This clonotype appeared a few times. The rearrangement joins TRBV4-1 to TRBJ1-2, with no clear D. Deletions cut 0 bases from V and 5 bases from J, with 13 bases between. The CDR3 spans 15 residues. Germline assignment: CDR1 MGHRA and CDR2 YSYEKL. CDR3: CASSQDFQTGYGYTF. Written as DNA, the CDR3 is TGCGCCAGCAGCCAAGATTTTCAGACCGGGTATGGCTACACCTTC.

The chain uses TRBV2 and TRBJ2-3; D unresolved. V was cut by 6 bases and J by 6 bases, with 7 bases left in between. This CDR3 region has 11 residues. Germline V CDR1 and CDR2: SNHLY, FYNNEI. CDR3 DNA sequence: TGTGCCAGCAGGGGGTTTGATACGCAGTATTTT. Translating gives CASRGFDTQYF.